The 8 T cell receptor beta chains in this list originate from one sample, sequenced in a study of blood T cell repertoires in COVID-19. TCRdb's table, derived via immunoSEQ multiplex PCR, lists solely in-frame clones and lacks some. The sample shows under 150,000 clones, 70% to 85% of them seen only once. Material: peripheral blood. These receptors came from a woman aged 80 or older in a cohort sampled during active or convalescent COVID-19.

This rearrangement joins TRBV5-4 to TRBJ1-6, with D tentatively TRBD1 (6 bases). Germline V gene lookup returns CDR1 SGHNT and CDR2 YYREEE (reference sequence). V lost 4 bases to trimming and J lost 10 bases, with 15 bases between them. The CDR3 is 14 amino acids. The CDR3 spells CASSPDRLGSPLHF. CDR3 coding DNA: TGTGCCAGCAGCCCCGACAGGTTGGGGTCACCCCTCCACTTT.

The chain recombines TRBV18 with TRBJ1-2; D is uncertain. Trimming stripped 3 bases from V and 5 bases from J, with 22 bases between. CDR3 length: 17 residues. Germline V gene data show CDR1 as KGHSH and CDR2 as LQKENI. The CDR3 region has the DNA TGTGCCAGCTCACCTAACAGAGGAGGGAATCGGGGTTATGGCTACACCTTC. This translates into CASSPNRGGNRGYGYTF.

This clone has only one observation. The chain recombines TRBV19 with TRBJ1-2, with D unresolved. V was cut by 5 bases and J by 7 bases, with 11 bases left in between. Germline CDR1 and CDR2: LNHDA and SQIVND (reference sequence). The CDR3 has 12 amino acids. The CDR3 DNA is TGTGCCAGTAGTTTGTACAGTGTTGGCTACACCTTC. Residues: CASSLYSVGYTF.

The chain has TRBV5-1 and TRBJ1-5; D is possibly TRBD1 (6 bases). The CDR3 is 16 amino acids. V gave up 4 bases and J gave up 0 bases, with 14 bases separating them. Looked up from germline, CDR1 is SGHRS and CDR2 is YFSETQ. The CDR3 DNA follows: TGCGCCAGCAGCAAACGGGACACCTCTAGCAATCAGCCCCAGCATTTT. Translating gives CASSKRDTSSNQPQHF.

The rearrangement links TRBV9 to TRBJ2-2; D unclear. CDR3 length: 14 amino acids. The V gene lost 2 bases and the J gene lost 4 bases, with 9 bases spanning the gap. The germline CDR1 and CDR2 sequences are SGDLS and YYNGEE. CDR3 nucleotides: TGTGCCAGCAGCGTTATAGCACTCACCGGGGAGCTGTTTTTT. Translating gives CASSVIALTGELFF.

V usage is TRBV15 and J usage is TRBJ1-2; D perhaps matches TRBD1 (5 bases). Between the trimmed V and J ends, which lost 3 bases and 5 bases, there was a span of 16 bases. Looked up from germline, CDR1 is LNHNV and CDR2 is YYDKDF (reference sequence). The CDR3 has 15 residues. The CDR3 sequence is CATSRGTQGAYGYTF. The DNA of the CDR3 is TGTGCCACCAGCAGGGGAACCCAAGGGGCTTATGGCTACACCTTC.

V gene TRBV15 combines with J gene TRBJ1-1; D ambiguous. Trimming removed 5 bases from V and 0 bases from J, with 13 bases in between. CDR1 is LNHNV, CDR2 YYDKDF, per germline (reference sequence). The CDR3 loop spans 15 amino acids. CDR3 DNA: TGTGCCACCAGCGATTGGCAGAATATGAACACTGAAGCTTTCTTT. It codes for CATSDWQNMNTEAFF.

The rearrangement joins TRBV6-5 to TRBJ2-7; the D gene is possibly TRBD2 (6 bases). Germline V CDR1 and CDR2: MNHEY, SVGAGI. V was trimmed by 7 bases and J by 4 bases, leaving 20 bases between them. The length of the CDR3 is 15 residues. CDR3 sequence reads: CASTPRRGAGYEQYF. The CDR3 DNA reads as TGTGCCAGCACCCCACGACGAGGGGCGGGATACGAGCAGTACTTC.